This T cell receptor (beta chain) was recovered during a study of PD-1 blockade in classical Hodgkin lymphoma. General study findings and limits: Exclusion removed patients who began nivolumab under 1 year after ASCT.

This clone has only one observation. Antigen: not known. The data were produced by immunoSEQ multiplex PCR, yet TCRdb's version contains in-frame clones alone and is incomplete. Among 57,000 or so clones listed, roughly 87% were seen once. The time point denotes: cycle 4 day 1 (C4D1), after 6 weeks of nivolumab. Exposure to brentuximab vedotin varied, and each patient had relapsed following autologous stem cell transplantation. In germline, CDR1 is WSHSY, CDR2 SAAADI. CDR3 length equals 13 residues. The V end was cut by 8 bases, the J end by 8 bases, with 18 bases between. The chain employs TRBV10-2 and TRBJ1-2; the D gene is possibly TRBD1 (5 bases). This clonotype originated in a human donor with classical Hodgkin lymphoma. The material sequenced was peripheral blood mononuclear cells (PBMCs), taken before the fourth cycle of nivolumab. The CDR3, as DNA: TGCGCCAGCGCCCAAGGGCAGGGAGGCGGCTACACCTTC. This codes for CASAQGQGGGYTF.